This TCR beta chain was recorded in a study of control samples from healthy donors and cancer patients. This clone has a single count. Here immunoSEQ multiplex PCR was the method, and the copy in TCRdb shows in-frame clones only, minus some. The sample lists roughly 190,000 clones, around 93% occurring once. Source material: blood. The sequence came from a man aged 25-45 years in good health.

CDR3 nucleotides: TGTGCCAGCAGCGTAGGGGCAGGGCTAGACTATGGCTACACCTTC. Protein product: CASSVGAGLDYGYTF. The chain recombines TRBV9 with TRBJ1-2, with D possibly TRBD1 on 5 matching bases. V lost 0 bases, J lost 3 bases, and 12 bases lay in between. CDR1 SGDLS and CDR2 YYNGEE come from the germline V gene. The CDR3 length is 15 residues.